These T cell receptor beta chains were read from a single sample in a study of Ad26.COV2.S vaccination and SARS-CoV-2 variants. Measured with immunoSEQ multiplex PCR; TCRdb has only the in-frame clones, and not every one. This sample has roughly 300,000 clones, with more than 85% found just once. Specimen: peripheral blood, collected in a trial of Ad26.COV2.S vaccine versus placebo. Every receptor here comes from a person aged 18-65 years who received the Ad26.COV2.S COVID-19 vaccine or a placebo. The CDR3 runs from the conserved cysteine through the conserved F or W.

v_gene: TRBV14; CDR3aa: CASSSGSTYTEAFF
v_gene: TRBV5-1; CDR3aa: CASSHTGGRNTEAFF
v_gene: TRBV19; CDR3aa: CASSITGTGASNQPQHF
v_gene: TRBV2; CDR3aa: CASSDPGRAGANVLTF
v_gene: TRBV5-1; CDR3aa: CASSFLAGNNEQFF
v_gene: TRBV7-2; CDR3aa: CASSFKKLDTQYF
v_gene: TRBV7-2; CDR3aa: CASSLSRATYNEQFF
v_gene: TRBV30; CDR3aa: CAWGGLAGVETQYF
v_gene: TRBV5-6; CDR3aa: CASSLGLADNEQFF
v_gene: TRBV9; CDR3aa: CASSVASGEQYF
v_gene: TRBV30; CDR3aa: CAWSNPGLFSGANVLTF
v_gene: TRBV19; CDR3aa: CASSLRSGQGGEKLFF
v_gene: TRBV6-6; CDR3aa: CASSYLGQGDSPLHF
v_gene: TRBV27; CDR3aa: CASRPGRAFREQFF
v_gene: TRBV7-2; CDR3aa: CASRSTAVASYEQYF
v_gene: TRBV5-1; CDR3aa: CASSLSGGTRDIQYF
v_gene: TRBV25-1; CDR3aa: CASSGQGLGLEQYF
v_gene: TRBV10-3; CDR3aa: CAIRGGGDTNYGYTF
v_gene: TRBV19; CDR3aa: CASSMARGFVSEQYF
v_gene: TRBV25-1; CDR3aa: CASSEWGTSAGELFF
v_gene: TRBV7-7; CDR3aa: CASSDSGLQTGELFF
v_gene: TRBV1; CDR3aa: CTSSQSRDRANF
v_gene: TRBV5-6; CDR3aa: CASSLEGTEAFF
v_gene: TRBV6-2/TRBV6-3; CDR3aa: CASSYSTPGYGYTF